Following are 24 T cell receptor beta chains from one sample sequenced in a study of metastatic and nonmetastatic thyroid tumors. All patients were untreated before thyroid surgery. TCRdb redid the clone calls on the PCR reads using MiXCR. This sample has about 24,000 clones, with around 20% found just once. The sample comprised blood. The receptors shown here come from a male donor with papillary thyroid cancer or a benign thyroid nodule (not recorded which). Some clones in this sample may be carry-over from other donors' samples.

The sample holds many counts of this clone. The chain joins TRBV7-8 to TRBJ2-7; D ambiguous. The CDR3 has 13 residues. Per germline, CDR1 SGHVS and CDR2 FQNEAQ. Trimming pared 5 bases from V and 5 bases from J, leaving 13 bases between. Written as DNA, the CDR3 is TGTGCCAGCAGCAGAATCTCAGGCAACGAGCAGTACTTC. Residues: CASSRISGNEQYF.

By its share, this clone is medium-sized. The V and J genes are TRBV6-1 and TRBJ1-5, with D perhaps TRBD1 (5 bases). Germline V gene lookup returns CDR1 MNHNS and CDR2 SASEGT. The CDR3 covers 13 residues. V gave up 2 bases and J gave up 7 bases, with 9 bases separating them. The CDR3 loop reads CASSERGVQPQHF. CDR3 in DNA: TGTGCCAGCAGTGAAAGGGGTGTCCAGCCCCAGCATTTT.

V usage is TRBV2 and J usage is TRBJ1-5; D is unresolved. Germline values: CDR1 SNHLY, CDR2 FYNNEI. V was trimmed by 2 bases and J by 3 bases, leaving 8 bases between them. The CDR3 is 14 residues long. This chain's CDR3 is CASSELPINQPQHF. CDR3 coding DNA: TGTGCCAGCAGTGAACTCCCGATCAATCAGCCCCAGCATTTT.

This clone came up many times. A read error is possible here, since a much larger clone lies one base away. DNA of the CDR3: TGCGCCAGCAGCTTGGTAGGAGGGAGCGGTGCAGATACGCAGTATTTT. This translates into CASSLVGGSGADTQYF. This chain uses TRBV5-1 with TRBJ2-3; tentative D call: TRBD2 (6 bases). Germline CDR1 SGHRS, CDR2 YFSETQ. The CDR3 length is 16 residues. The germline V and J ends were trimmed by 0 bases and 4 bases, with 15 bases remaining between them.

This clone was observed many times. An end of the junction does not agree with germline; a read error may underlie this. The chain recombines TRBV7-7 with TRBJ2-3; the match to TRBD1 covers 8 bases. Per the germline V gene, CDR1 is SSHAT and CDR2 is FNYEAQ (reference sequence). The CDR3 runs to 15 residues. As DNA, the CDR3 is TGTGCTAGCAGCTTAACGGGACAGGCCACAGATACGCAGTATTTT. It specifies CASSLTGQATDTQYF.

This clone was detected many times. The rearrangement joins TRBV5-1 to TRBJ1-1, with a tentative D call TRBD1 (6 bases). The V gene's germline CDR1 is SGHRS and CDR2 YFSETQ. This CDR3 is 13 amino acids long. V gave up 6 bases and J gave up 1 base, with 10 bases separating them. The CDR3 loop reads CASTKGQNTEAFF. Here the CDR3 DNA reads TGCGCCAGCACCAAGGGACAGAACACTGAAGCTTTCTTT.

This clone counts as medium-sized. The chain recombines TRBV27 with TRBJ2-3; no reliable D call. The CDR3 has 12 amino acids. CDR1 MNHEY and CDR2 SMNVEV come from the germline V gene (reference sequence). Trimming stripped 0 bases from V and 6 bases from J, with 4 bases between. The DNA for the CDR3 is TGTGCCAGCAGTTTATCTGGGGATACGCAGTATTTT. This sequence encodes CASSLSGDTQYF.

This clone was seen many times. The gene calls are TRBV4-1 and TRBJ2-5; D unresolved. The CDR3 has 15 residues. Germline V gene sequence: CDR1 MGHRA, CDR2 YSYEKL. V lost 6 bases to trimming and J lost 1 base, with 15 bases between them. The CDR3: CASSRDQSFQETQYF. In DNA, the CDR3 is TGCGCCAGCAGTCGAGACCAAAGTTTCCAAGAGACCCAGTACTTC.

This clone showed up many times. Its ends do not fully match the called genes, so a read error is possible. Other DNA sequences of this sample code for an identical CDR3. The V gene is TRBV7-7, the J gene TRBJ2-5, with a possible D match to TRBD1 (6 bases). This CDR3 has 15 residues. Germline CDR1 and CDR2: SSHAT and FNYEAQ (reference sequence). This chain's CDR3 is CASSLGRGVQETQYF. In DNA form, the CDR3 reads TGTGCTAGCAGCTTAGGCAGGGGCGTTCAAGAGACCCAGTACTTC.

In the case of this clone: This may stem from a read error, because a much larger clone lies one nucleotide away. The chain couples TRBV4-1 to TRBJ2-3; no definite D call. The CDR3 is made up of 13 amino acids. Germline loops: CDR1 MGHRA, CDR2 YSYEKL. DNA for the CDR3: TGCGCCAGCAGCCCGAGTAGGCCAGATACGCGGTATTTT. Translated, it gives CASSPSRPDTRYF.

The V call is TRBV20-1, the J call TRBJ2-3; 8 nucleotides line up with TRBD2. The CDR3 runs 17 residues. The junction had 13 bases not matched to a gene; V was cut back by 0 bases and J by 5 bases. Germline V gene lookup returns CDR1 DFQATT and CDR2 SNEGSKA (reference sequence). CDR3 coding DNA: TGCAGTGCTAGAGAGGGGTGTCGCGGGAGGTTGGGAGATACGCAGTATTTT. Protein product: CSAREGCRGRLGDTQYF.

This clone has more than one count but fewer than ten. The CDR3, as DNA: TGTGCCAGCAGTGACCATAACTATGGCTACACCTTC. As protein: CASSDHNYGYTF. The gene calls are TRBV6-1 and TRBJ1-2; D gene ambiguous. This CDR3 spans 12 amino acids. Germline-derived CDR1 and CDR2 are MNHNS and SASEGT. V shed 3 bases and J shed 1 base, with 3 bases lying between them.

This clone has at least ten counts. This chain uses TRBV27 with TRBJ1-5, with unresolved D. Trimming stripped 4 bases from V and 0 bases from J, with 16 bases between. This CDR3 contains 17 residues. Germline values: CDR1 MNHEY, CDR2 SMNVEV (reference sequence). The CDR3 spells CASSSVGLGYSNQPQHF. The CDR3 nucleotides are TGTGCCAGCAGTTCGGTAGGGTTAGGTTATAGCAATCAGCCCCAGCATTTT.

This clone was observed a handful of times. V is TRBV11-2 and J is TRBJ1-1; no clear D gene. The V and J ends lost 4 bases and 4 bases respectively, with 13 bases between them. The CDR3 contains 14 residues. The germline V gene has CDR1 SGHAT and CDR2 FQNNGV. The CDR3 coding sequence is TGTGCCAGCAGCTGGAGTGGCGGGCCCACTGAAGCTTTCTTT. Amino acids: CASSWSGGPTEAFF.

At least ten counts were recorded for this clone. One junction end does not reproduce the germline sequence, and a read error may be involved. V gene TRBV19 combines with J gene TRBJ2-5; D unclear. This CDR3 has 12 amino acids. The germline V gene encodes CDR1 LNHDA and CDR2 SQIVND (reference sequence). CDR3 sequence (DNA): TGTGCCAGTAGTATCGGTGGAGAGACCCGGTACTTC. Amino acid sequence: CASSIGGETRYF.

This clone occurred a few times. The chain is built from TRBV5-6 and TRBJ1-3; no reliable D call. V lost 3 bases and J lost 0, with 16 bases in between. This CDR3 contains 17 residues. Looked up from germline, CDR1 is SGHDT and CDR2 is YYEEEE. For the CDR3, the DNA is TGTGCCAGCAGCTCGTATGGGGAGACAAACTCTGGAAACACCATATATTTT. Its translation: CASSSYGETNSGNTIYF.

The chain combines TRBV27 with TRBJ1-2; tentatively, D is TRBD1 (6 bases). The V end lost 4 bases, the J end lost 3 bases, and 21 bases lay between the germline ends. The CDR3 is 17 amino acids. Per germline, CDR1 MNHEY and CDR2 SMNVEV (reference sequence). This CDR3 reads CASSSQYSLSGDYGYTF. Here the CDR3 DNA reads TGTGCCAGCAGTTCCCAGTACTCCTTATCAGGGGACTATGGCTACACCTTC.

This clone was seen a single time. An end of the junction differs from the germline gene, which may be a read error. This chain links TRBV10-3 with TRBJ2-7; D is perhaps TRBD2 (5 bases). There are 11 residues in the CDR3. Germline lookup yields CDR1 ENHRY and CDR2 SYGVKD. The CDR3 region is CAISGGTEKYF. CDR3 DNA sequence: TGTGCCATAAGTGGAGGTACGGAGAAGTACTTC.

This chain connects TRBV19 to TRBJ1-2, with 7 nucleotides matching TRBD1. The CDR3 is 16 residues long. Trimming removed 6 bases from V and 1 base from J; junction bases left unmatched: 11. The germline V gene encodes CDR1 LNHDA and CDR2 SQIVND (reference sequence). This chain's CDR3 is CASRESRDRGNYGYTF. The CDR3 DNA reads as TGTGCCAGTAGGGAGTCCCGGGACAGAGGTAACTATGGCTACACCTTC.

This clone appeared many times. The chain has TRBV15 and TRBJ1-5; 8 nucleotides agree with TRBD1. The V gene end was trimmed by 3 bases and the J gene end by 10 bases; junction bases not matched to a gene: 5. Germline CDR1 is LNHNV and CDR2 is YYDKDF (reference sequence). This CDR3 comprises 13 residues. CDR3 DNA: TGTGCCACCAGCAGGGACAGGGTCGATCCCCAGCATTTT. As protein: CATSRDRVDPQHF.

This clone was recorded a few times. CDR3 DNA: TGTGCCAGCAGCCGGACTAGCGAGGCCGGGGAGCTGTTTTTT. The encoded protein is CASSRTSEAGELFF. This sequence joins TRBV6-1 and TRBJ2-2; 9 bases are a match to TRBD2. The junction had 5 bases not matched to a gene; V was cut back by 6 bases and J by 6 bases. Germline V CDR1 and CDR2: MNHNS, SASEGT. The CDR3 extends over 14 amino acids.

Turning to this clone: At one boundary the junction diverges from the germline segment, which might be a read error. The chain recombines TRBV9 with TRBJ2-6; maybe TRBD2 (6 bases). From germline, CDR1 is SGDLS and CDR2 YYNGEE. The CDR3 spans 15 residues. CDR3 sequence reads: CASSGLARGANVPTF. The CDR3 DNA is TGTGCCAGCAGCGGGCTAGCGCGTGGGGCCAACGTCCCGACTTTC. Full variable domain (remainder filled in from reference TRBV9 and TRBJ2-6): DSGVTQTPKHLITATGQRVTLRCSPRSGDLSVYWYQQSLDQGLQFLIQYYNGEERAKGNILERFSAQQFPDLHSELNLSSLELGDSALYFCASSGLARGANVPTFGAGSRLTVL.

The sample holds a few counts of this clone. The chain carries TRBV25-1 and TRBJ2-7, with D possibly TRBD2 on 6 matching bases. The germline V gene encodes CDR1 MGHDK and CDR2 SYGVNS. This CDR3 has 15 amino acids. With 2 bases removed from V and 5 bases from J, the gap between germline ends came to 16 bases. In DNA, the CDR3 is TGTGCCAGCAGTGAACGGTCTGGGGGGTCCGACGAGCAGTACTTC. It specifies CASSERSGGSDEQYF.

V gene TRBV6-1 combines with J gene TRBJ2-1; tentatively, D is TRBD2 (5 bases). With 8 bases removed from V and 1 base from J, the gap between germline ends came to 15 bases. Germline V lookup: CDR1 MNHNS, CDR2 SASEGT. The CDR3 sequence is 15 residues long. CDR3 in DNA: TGTGCCAGCTCCTTTAGCGACCCTTCCTACAATGAGCAGTTCTTC. Its translation is CASSFSDPSYNEQFF.